These 17 T cell receptor beta chains originate from one sample sequenced in a study of cytomegalovirus exposure and HLA in healthy donors (dated by TCRdb to the late 2010s). The library was generated by the immunoSEQ multiplex PCR assay. A mixture of 60 forward primers for TCR Vbeta segments and 13 reverse primers for TCR Jbeta segments was used in the multiplex PCR. In its TCRdb copy, this immuneACCESS table keeps in-frame sequences only and misses some clones. Where compared with another copy, unresolved V genes explain less than half of these, and the others have no known cause. In all, the sample holds over 30,000 clones, and roughly 67% of those were seen once. The biggest ten clones account for 9.5% to 13% of the sample. The specimen sequenced was PBMCs. These receptor sequences come from a man aged 40-55 years in good health and CMV-seropositive.

This clone was detected only a few times. This chain connects TRBV12-5 to TRBJ1-1; D is perhaps TRBD1 (5 bases). V gave up 5 bases and J gave up 2 bases, with 9 bases separating them. CDR3 size: 13 residues. CDR1 and CDR2 from the germline V gene are LGHNT and FRNRAP. The CDR3: CASGTQGNTEAFF. Here the CDR3 DNA reads TGTGCTAGTGGTACGCAGGGAAACACTGAAGCTTTCTTT.

Only a few counts were recorded for this clone. The chain joins TRBV5-4 to TRBJ1-6; 9 bases match TRBD1. Germline lookup yields CDR1 SGHNT and CDR2 YYREEE (reference sequence). The CDR3 is made up of 18 amino acids. The V segment lost 3 bases and the J segment 6 bases; nucleotides outside the gene matches: 13. The CDR3 sequence: CASSSRDRATFFNSPLHF. The DNA for the CDR3 is TGTGCCAGCAGCTCCCGGGACAGGGCGACATTTTTTAATTCACCCCTCCACTTT. The full variable domain, rest sourced from reference TRBV5-4 and TRBJ1-6, is ETGVTQSPTHLIKTRGQQVTLRCSSQSGHNTVSWYQQALGQGPQFIFQYYREEENGRGNFPPRFSGLQFPNYSSELNVNALELDDSALYLCASSSRDRATFFNSPLHFGNGTRLTVT.

The rearrangement links TRBV9 to TRBJ1-4; 9 bases map to TRBD1. The trim removed 4 bases at V and 5 bases at J, leaving 6 bases unmatched. The CDR3 length is 15 residues. Germline V CDR1 and CDR2: SGDLS, YYNGEE. This CDR3 reads CASSPLDRGNEKLFF. The CDR3 coding sequence is TGTGCCAGCAGCCCCCTGGACAGGGGAAATGAAAAACTGTTTTTT.

This chain connects TRBV7-2 to TRBJ2-2; 11 bases are a match to TRBD2. Germline V lookup: CDR1 SGHTA, CDR2 FQGNSA. The CDR3 loop spans 14 amino acids. V lost 6 bases, J lost 5 bases, and 2 bases stayed unmatched. The CDR3 is CASRLAGETGELFF. CDR3 in DNA: TGTGCCAGCAGACTAGCGGGGGAAACCGGGGAGCTGTTTTTT.

This clone was picked up a small number of times. This sequence joins TRBV13 and TRBJ1-3; TRBD1 might be the D (5 bases). The V gene's germline CDR1 is PRHDT and CDR2 FYEKMQ (reference sequence). The CDR3 extends over 14 amino acids. V lost 3 bases to trimming and J lost 5 bases, with 11 bases between them. The CDR3 DNA is TGTGCCAGCAGCTTCAGGGTAGGGAGAAACACCATATATTTT. Protein product: CASSFRVGRNTIYF.

The chain is built from TRBV11-3 and TRBJ1-1, with D uncertain. V lost 0 bases and J lost 2, with 10 bases in between. The CDR3 runs to 15 residues. Looked up from germline, CDR1 is SGHNT and CDR2 is YENEEA. CDR3 protein: CASSLDRRYNTEAFF. The CDR3 DNA reads as TGTGCCAGCAGCTTAGATCGTCGGTATAACACTGAAGCTTTCTTT. Variable domain in full (rest from reference TRBV11-3 and TRBJ1-1): EAGVVQSPRYKIIEKKQPVAFWCNPISGHNTLYWYLQNLGQGPELLIRYENEEAVDDSQLPKDRFSAERLKGVDSTLKIQPAELGDSAVYLCASSLDRRYNTEAFFGQGTRLTVV.

The V call is TRBV5-4, the J call TRBJ2-5; TRBD2 agrees at 7 bases. J lost 5 bases, V lost 5 bases, and 9 bases had no gene match. Germline CDR1 and CDR2: SGHNT and YYREEE (reference sequence). The CDR3 spans 14 residues. The CDR3 reads CASSREVQSETQYF. CDR3 DNA: TGTGCCAGCAGTCGGGAGGTACAGTCGGAGACCCAGTACTTC.

The V gene is TRBV5-4, the J gene TRBJ2-2; TRBD2 matches 8 bases. Germline V gene lookup returns CDR1 SGHNT and CDR2 YYREEE (reference sequence). CDR3 length: 15 residues. The J segment lost 6 bases and the V segment lost 6 bases, leaving 10 bases of the junction unmatched. The CDR3, as DNA: TGTGCCAGCACCACTGTCGGGGGGGCCTCCGGGGAGCTGTTTTTT. Translation gives CASTTVGGASGELFF.

In this sample, this clone turned up a few times. The rearrangement joins TRBV2 to TRBJ2-7; 8 nucleotides match TRBD1. This CDR3 is built from 15 residues. V lost 1 base, J lost 2 bases, and 4 bases stayed unmatched. From germline, CDR1 is SNHLY and CDR2 FYNNEI. CDR3 protein: CASSEGQGTTYEQYF. For the CDR3, the DNA is TGTGCCAGCAGTGAAGGACAGGGGACAACCTACGAGCAGTACTTC.

The chain joins TRBV19 to TRBJ2-1, with 11 bases lining up with TRBD1. The CDR3 is 15 amino acids. Germline V CDR1 and CDR2: LNHDA, SQIVND (reference sequence). With V trimmed by 3 bases and J by 10 bases, 8 bases remained unmatched. This CDR3 reads CASSIPGTGGREQFF. The CDR3 DNA reads as TGTGCCAGTAGTATCCCCGGGACAGGGGGACGGGAGCAGTTCTTC.

The chain is built from TRBV4-1 and TRBJ2-3, with 9 bases fitting TRBD2. This CDR3 has 16 residues. Germline V gene lookup returns CDR1 MGHRA and CDR2 YSYEKL. The V segment lost 1 base and the J segment 1 base; nucleotides outside the gene matches: 3. CDR3 amino acids: CASSQAGGGGTDTQYF. The CDR3, as DNA: TGCGCCAGCAGCCAAGCCGGCGGGGGGGGCACAGATACGCAGTATTTT.

The chain recombines TRBV19 with TRBJ1-1; D perhaps matches TRBD1 (6 bases). V was cut by 10 bases and J by 5 bases, with 17 bases left in between. The CDR3 covers 13 residues. Per germline, CDR1 LNHDA and CDR2 SQIVND (reference sequence). The CDR3 reads CAIRTVGATEAFF. CDR3 bases: TGTGCCATTAGGACGGTGGGGGCAACTGAAGCTTTCTTT.

This clone has just a few counts. The chain joins TRBV6-1 to TRBJ1-5, with 8 bases lining up with TRBD1. V lost 5 bases to trimming and J lost 11 bases; unmatched junction nucleotides: 2. The CDR3 is 11 residues long. Germline V gene data show CDR1 as MNHNS and CDR2 as SASEGT. The CDR3 region has the DNA TGTGCCAGCAGTTCGGACAGGGCCCAGCATTTT. Amino acids: CASSSDRAQHF.

CDR3 region: CASSPVGSRAQYF. CDR3 DNA sequence: TGTGCCAGCTCTCCCGTGGGCTCCAGGGCCCAGTACTTC. The chain couples TRBV18 to TRBJ2-5; TRBD1 is a possible D gene (5 bases). V lost 6 bases to trimming and J lost 9 bases, with 17 bases between them. Germline CDR1 and CDR2: KGHSH and LQKENI. There are 13 residues in the CDR3.

The chain is built from TRBV6-5 and TRBJ2-7, with D possibly being TRBD1 (6 bases). The V and J ends lost 2 bases and 0 bases respectively, with 11 bases between them. The CDR3 spans 15 residues. Germline CDR1 MNHEY, CDR2 SVGAGI. Here the CDR3 reads CASSYLRGGSYEQYF. The CDR3 DNA is TGTGCCAGCAGTTACCTCCGAGGGGGCTCCTACGAGCAGTACTTC.

The V and J genes are TRBV11-3 and TRBJ1-3; the match to TRBD1 covers 9 bases. CDR1 is SGHNT and CDR2 is YENEEA in the germline V gene. This CDR3 comprises 16 residues. V was pared by 5 bases and J by 2 bases, with 7 bases of the junction left unmatched. This CDR3 is CASSPGQGYAGNTIYF. CDR3 DNA: TGTGCCAGCAGCCCGGGACAGGGTTACGCTGGAAACACCATATATTTT.

The chain recombines TRBV6-4 with TRBJ1-2, with 11 bases identical to TRBD1. The CDR3 is 16 residues long. Trimming at V came to 6 bases and at J to 6 bases, leaving 12 bases not matched to a gene. Germline CDR1 MRHNA, CDR2 SNTAGT. CDR3 loop: CASRDSLGTGGNGYTF. In nucleotides, the CDR3 is TGTGCCAGCAGAGATAGTCTTGGGACAGGGGGAAATGGCTACACCTTC.